What follows are 2 T cell receptor beta chains derived from one specimen sequenced in a study of identical twins. From the 5' RACE reads, TCRdb called clonotypes with MiXCR, one entry per CDR3 protein. The sample shows some 240,000 distinct CDR3 sequences, roughly 8.7% of them seen only once. This sample also belongs to another study, concerning yellow fever vaccine responses in identical twins.

Material: CD8+ T cells sorted from blood. The receptors were gathered from a young woman in good health.

This sequence joins TRBV29-1 and TRBJ2-7; D perhaps matches TRBD1 (7 bases). V lost 6 bases and J lost 2, with 17 bases in between. The CDR3 is made up of 14 amino acids. Germline V gene lookup returns CDR1 SQVTM and CDR2 ANQGSEA. The CDR3 loop is CSVEGAGRTYEQYF. CDR3 sequence (DNA): TGCAGCGTGGAGGGGGCCGGCAGGACCTACGAGCAGTACTTC.

The V gene is TRBV3-1, the J gene TRBJ2-7; D gene ambiguous. V lost 4 bases, J lost 0 bases, and 16 bases lay in between. The CDR3 has 16 residues. Per the germline V gene, CDR1 is LGHDT and CDR2 is YNNKEL (reference sequence). This CDR3 reads CASSPGMLLSSYEQYF. The DNA for the CDR3 is TGTGCCAGCAGCCCTGGGATGCTTCTAAGCTCCTACGAGCAGTACTTC.